This T cell receptor (beta chain) was captured in a study of T cell repertoires in cytomegalovirus infection. Study-wide context: Indications of both CMV infection and matching HLA type were provided by public TCR beta signatures.

Study outcomes and limitations: People with CMV and the relevant HLA were identified by cumulative public TCR beta family frequency. Clonotype analysis showed dominance of the ex vivo response by HLA-C-restricted CMV-specific TCR beta clonotypes.

TCRdb fed the reads into MiXCR, producing one record per CDR3 protein. In the table there are around 74,000 distinct CDR3 sequences, about 4% of which are singletons. Many counts were recorded for this clonotype. What it binds is not known. CDR3 length equals 13 residues. V lost 6 bases and J lost 1, with 9 bases in between. The germline V gene has CDR1 MNHEY and CDR2 SVGEGT. The specimen sequenced was PBMCs. J is TRBJ2-5 and V is TRBV6-2 or TRBV6-3; D gene uncertain. The clonotype comes from a human donor in good health (CMV status not recorded). Some clones in this sample may be carry-over from other donors' samples. DNA for the CDR3: TGTGCCAGCAGCTGGAACACCCAAGAGACCCAGTACTTC. Residues: CASSWNTQETQYF.